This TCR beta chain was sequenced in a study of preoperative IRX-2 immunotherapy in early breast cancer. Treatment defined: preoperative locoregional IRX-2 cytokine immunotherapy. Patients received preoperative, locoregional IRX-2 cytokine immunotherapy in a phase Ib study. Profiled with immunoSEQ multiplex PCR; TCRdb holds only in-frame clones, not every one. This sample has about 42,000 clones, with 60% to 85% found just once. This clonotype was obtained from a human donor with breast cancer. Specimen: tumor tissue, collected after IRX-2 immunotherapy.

The CDR3 loop is CASSEEIRYEQYF. CDR3 sequence (DNA): TGTGCCAGCAGTGAAGAGATCCGCTACGAGCAGTACTTC. This rearrangement joins TRBV6-1 to TRBJ2-7; D unclear. The ends were cut back, 1 base at V and 3 bases at J, with 7 bases in the middle. Germline V gene lookup returns CDR1 MNHNS and CDR2 SASEGT. The CDR3 runs to 13 residues.